This TCR beta chain comes out of a study of T cell changes during pregnancy in multiple sclerosis. Generated by immunoSEQ multiplex PCR, the TCRdb table keeps only in-frame clones and is missing some. Of some 52,000 clones in the sample, over 85% were seen once. The germline gives CDR1 SGHRS, CDR2 YFSETQ. This CDR3 contains 16 residues. V was cut by 3 bases and J by 1 base, with 13 bases left in between. The V gene is TRBV5-1, the J gene TRBJ2-2, with a tentative D call TRBD2 (6 bases). The receptor was derived from a female donor with multiple sclerosis, enrolled in a pregnancy study. Here the sequenced sample was CD4+ T cells from peripheral blood mononuclear cells, taken before pregnancy. Here the CDR3 reads CASSSAGLRNTGELFF. CDR3 coding DNA: TGCGCCAGCAGCTCGGCTGGACTAAGGAACACCGGGGAGCTGTTTTTT.